Sequencing of this T cell receptor (beta chain) was carried out in a study of T cells in Graves' hyperthyroidism and ophthalmopathy. Study outcomes and limitations: Stable hyperthyroidism was told apart from ophthalmopathy by a model built on 13 V-J features.

On this clonotype: Antigen: not known.

V dropped 2 bases and J dropped 1 base, with 8 bases sitting between them. This CDR3 comprises 14 residues. CDR1 and CDR2 (germline): MDHEN, SYDVKM. RNA transcripts served as the template for amplifying TCR beta CDR3 regions. HTBI primers were used for first-round RT-PCR of the TCR CDR3. TCRdb itself ran the multiplex PCR reads through MiXCR, one entry per CDR3 protein. The sample has some 700,000 distinct CDR3 sequences, roughly 17% seen once. The genes are TRBV28 and TRBJ1-1; D gene uncertain. The sequence derives from a man aged 50-59 years with Graves' hyperthyroidism. Sequencing input: blood. In DNA, the CDR3 is TGTGCCAGCAGTTTACCAGGCTGGAACACTGAAGCTTTCTTT. It encodes CASSLPGWNTEAFF.